The 16 T cell receptor beta chains below all came from one sample that was sequenced in a study of T cell repertoires in cytomegalovirus infection. TCRdb re-derived calls from the reads in MiXCR, one entry per CDR3 protein. In the table there are around 500,000 distinct CDR3 sequences, approximately 40% of which are singletons. Their cognate antigens are unknown. The starting material was cultured PBMCs, obtained from culture after CMV antigen stimulation. The origin of the receptors is a human donor in good health (CMV status not recorded). Some clones in this sample may be carry-over from other donors' samples.

This clonotype has only a few counts. The chain combines TRBV2 with TRBJ1-1; a possible D gene is TRBD1 (5 bases). V dropped 7 bases and J dropped 7 bases, with 19 bases sitting between them. This CDR3 has 14 amino acids. Germline V gene data show CDR1 as SNHLY and CDR2 as FYNNEI. The CDR3 DNA sequence: TGTGCCAGCAACATCTACACAGGCGTAGATGAAGCTTTCTTT. Translating it yields CASNIYTGVDEAFF.

This clonotype was counted a few times. The chain couples TRBV7-2 to TRBJ2-1; 9 bases agree with TRBD1. CDR1 is SGHTA and CDR2 is FQGNSA in the germline V gene. This CDR3 is built from 15 residues. With 5 bases clipped from V and 5 bases from J, the junction kept 7 bases outside the gene matches. The CDR3 region has the DNA TGTGCCAGCAGCCCCCGGGACAGGGCAAACAATGAGCAGTTCTTC. Its translation is CASSPRDRANNEQFF.

This clonotype was picked up a small number of times. The CDR3: CSASLPPRSEAFF. In DNA, the CDR3 is TGCAGTGCTAGTCTCCCCCCCCGTTCTGAAGCTTTCTTT. The J gene is TRBJ1-1, the V gene TRBV20-1; D gene unclear. Per germline, CDR1 DFQATT and CDR2 SNEGSKA (reference sequence). The CDR3 is 13 residues long. V lost 3 bases and J lost 6, with 14 bases in between.

J is TRBJ2-1 and V is TRBV7-8; 9 bases are a match to TRBD2. The V and J ends lost 5 bases and 3 bases, in that order; junction bases with no gene match: 11. Germline V gene sequence: CDR1 SGHVS, CDR2 FQNEAQ. The CDR3 is 17 residues long. The CDR3 spells CASSPLPRLADYNEQFF. The CDR3 DNA reads as TGTGCCAGCAGCCCCCTTCCCCGACTAGCGGACTACAATGAGCAGTTCTTC.

The V and J genes are TRBV6-1 and TRBJ1-4; D is undetermined. V was pared by 3 bases and J by 4 bases, with 12 bases between. Germline CDR1 MNHNS, CDR2 SASEGT. The CDR3 length is 15 residues. The CDR3 nucleotides read TGTGCCAGCAGTGACGGGTATTTCGGTAATGAAAAACTGTTTTTT. Residues: CASSDGYFGNEKLFF.

The chain couples TRBV11-2 to TRBJ2-7, with D possibly being TRBD1 (6 bases). Trimming cost V 3 bases and J 3 bases, with 21 bases left between them. This CDR3 region has 17 residues. Germline CDR1 reads SGHAT; CDR2 reads FQNNGV. The CDR3 sequence: CASSLLLVRGYRYEQYF. CDR3 in DNA: TGTGCCAGCAGCTTGTTGCTCGTCAGGGGTTACCGCTACGAGCAGTACTTC.

The rearrangement joins TRBV12-3 or TRBV12-4 to TRBJ1-2, with D unclear. V was cut by 6 bases and J by 2 bases, with 13 bases left in between. The CDR3 has 14 amino acids. CDR3 sequence reads: CASSPVFGNYGYTF. In DNA form, the CDR3 reads TGTGCCAGCAGCCCTGTGTTCGGGAACTATGGCTACACCTTC.

The chain couples TRBV5-1 to TRBJ2-7; 10 bases are a match to TRBD2. The V and J ends lost 6 bases and 3 bases, in that order; junction bases with no gene match: 6. The CDR3 runs 14 residues. Germline V lookup: CDR1 SGHRS, CDR2 YFSETQ. The CDR3 DNA is TGCGCCAGCACTACTAGCGGGGATGTCTACGAGCAGTACTTC. Translating it yields CASTTSGDVYEQYF.

The V call is TRBV7-2, the J call TRBJ2-1; the D gene is possibly TRBD2 (5 bases). Trimming took off 4 bases at V and 4 bases at J, with 17 bases between the two ends. Germline V gene sequence: CDR1 SGHTA, CDR2 FQGNSA. This CDR3 comprises 16 residues. CDR3 coding DNA: TGTGCCAGCAGCTCATCCAGCGGTTTACTTTACAATGAGCAGTTCTTC. Its translation: CASSSSSGLLYNEQFF.

This clonotype was seen more than once but under ten times. The gene calls are TRBV7-2 and TRBJ2-7; D perhaps matches TRBD2 (5 bases). The V gene lost 5 bases and the J gene lost 5 bases, with 13 bases spanning the gap. CDR1 SGHTA and CDR2 FQGNSA come from the germline V gene. The CDR3 loop spans 13 amino acids. In nucleotides, the CDR3 is TGTGCCAGCAGCGGGCGTCGGCGGGACGAGCAGTACTTC. Its translation: CASSGRRRDEQYF.

CDR3 sequence (DNA): TGCGCCAGCAGCCGACGCTATCTAGCGGCCAGCACAGATACGCAGTATTTT. Translation: CASSRRYLAASTDTQYF. The chain is built from TRBV4-1 and TRBJ2-3; 7 bases agree with TRBD2. The J segment lost 0 bases and the V segment lost 4 bases, leaving 10 bases of the junction unmatched. The CDR3 is made up of 17 amino acids. Per germline, CDR1 MGHRA and CDR2 YSYEKL.

This clonotype has just a few counts. The chain carries TRBV7-2 and TRBJ2-7, with 8 bases aligning to TRBD2. CDR3 length equals 15 residues. In germline, CDR1 is SGHTA, CDR2 FQGNSA. V lost 4 bases to trimming and J lost 0 bases; unmatched junction nucleotides: 5. CDR3 sequence (DNA): TGTGCCAGCAGCTCTGTAGCGGGACTCTCCTACGAGCAGTACTTC. Translated: CASSSVAGLSYEQYF.

The V gene is TRBV6-2 or TRBV6-3, the J gene TRBJ2-3; 7 bases align to TRBD2. V was clipped by 2 bases and J by 3 bases; unmatched bases: 8. Germline V lookup: CDR1 MNHEY, CDR2 SVGEGT. CDR3 length equals 16 residues. Here the CDR3 DNA reads TGTGCCAGCAGTTACAGGCGGGAGCGTGGGACAGATACGCAGTATTTT. Its protein product is CASSYRRERGTDTQYF.

About this clonotype: This may be a read error, as it is one base from a much larger clone. This chain links TRBV7-2 with TRBJ1-1; D unclear. Germline V gene data show CDR1 as SGHTA and CDR2 as FQGNSA. This CDR3 has 13 residues. The chain's CDR3 is CASKSEAWTEALF. Here the CDR3 DNA reads TGTGCCAGCAAATCCGAGGCTTGGACTGAAGCTTTGTTT.

The V gene is TRBV4-1, the J gene TRBJ1-5; unclear D gene. Germline loops: CDR1 MGHRA, CDR2 YSYEKL. The ends were cut back, 0 bases at V and 4 bases at J, with 10 bases in the middle. The CDR3 is 15 residues long. DNA for the CDR3: TGCGCCAGCAGCCAAGATATGAGTCAAAATCAGCCCCAGCATTTT. As protein: CASSQDMSQNQPQHF.

This clonotype was seen just once. CDR3 amino acids: CAISESTPGSGELFF. The CDR3 region has the DNA TGTGCCATCAGTGAGTCTACCCCGGGGTCCGGGGAGCTGTTTTTT. This chain joins TRBV10-3 and TRBJ2-2; tentatively, D is TRBD2 (5 bases). The CDR3 runs 15 residues. Per germline, CDR1 ENHRY and CDR2 SYGVKD. Trimming removed 0 bases at V and 6 bases at J, with 11 bases between.